The 14 T cell receptor beta chains in this list originate from one sample, sequenced in a study of blood T cell repertoires in COVID-19. Assay used: immunoSEQ multiplex PCR; TCRdb lists only in-frame clones, some missing. The sample contains some 31,000 clones, 70% to 90% of which appear only once. Source material: peripheral blood. The source of these receptors is a man aged 65 to 85 with active COVID-19.

This chain joins TRBV19 and TRBJ1-1; TRBD1 matches at 7 bases. V gave up 5 bases and J gave up 1 base; unmatched junction bases: 4. The CDR3 loop spans 14 amino acids. CDR1 is LNHDA, CDR2 SQIVND, per germline (reference sequence). CDR3 loop: CASSLQGWNTEAFF. CDR3 DNA: TGTGCCAGTAGTTTACAGGGGTGGAACACTGAAGCTTTCTTT.

The J gene is TRBJ1-4, the V gene TRBV9; unclear D gene. Germline values: CDR1 SGDLS, CDR2 YYNGEE. Deletions cut 0 bases from V and 0 bases from J, with 3 bases between. This CDR3 is 14 amino acids long. CDR3 protein: CASSVAATNEKLFF. CDR3 bases: TGTGCCAGCAGCGTAGCAGCAACTAATGAAAAACTGTTTTTT.

The rearrangement uses TRBV19 and TRBJ2-6; tentatively, D is TRBD2 (6 bases). CDR3 length equals 15 residues. Germline V gene lookup returns CDR1 LNHDA and CDR2 SQIVND (reference sequence). V was pared by 8 bases and J by 0 bases, with 11 bases between. The CDR3 coding sequence is TGTGCCAGTTCCCTGGGGGGCTCTGGGGCCAACGTCCTGACTTTC. This encodes CASSLGGSGANVLTF.

The chain carries TRBV7-9 and TRBJ2-2; TRBD1 matches at 7 bases. Germline lookup yields CDR1 SEHNR and CDR2 FQNEAQ (reference sequence). The CDR3 is 16 amino acids. J gave up 4 bases and V 5 bases, and 10 bases lay outside the gene matches. CDR3: CASSPPGTASTGELFF. CDR3 DNA sequence: TGTGCCAGCAGCCCTCCCGGGACAGCGAGCACCGGGGAGCTGTTTTTT.

This clone was observed a single time. The rearrangement uses TRBV5-6 and TRBJ2-7; a possible D gene is TRBD2 (6 bases). Per the germline V gene, CDR1 is SGHDT and CDR2 is YYEEEE. This CDR3 comprises 14 residues. The V gene lost 5 bases and the J gene lost 2 bases, with 14 bases spanning the gap. The CDR3, as DNA: TGTGCCAGCAGTAGGGGAGGAGCTCCCTACGAGCAGTACTTC. Protein product: CASSRGGAPYEQYF.

CDR3 bases: TGTGCCAGCACGGGACTAGCGGGAGGCCCTGAGTACTTC. It is translated as CASTGLAGGPEYF. The chain carries TRBV21-1 and TRBJ2-7; the table's D gene call, TRBD2, was not cross checked with the DNA. TRBV21-1 is a pseudogene. This CDR3 is built from 13 residues.

This chain connects TRBV5-1 to TRBJ2-5; TRBD2 agrees at 10 bases. Germline CDR1 reads SGHRS; CDR2 reads YFSETQ. CDR3 length: 15 amino acids. Trimming cost V 4 bases and J 4 bases; bases outside gene matches: 7. CDR3 protein: CASSALAGVRETQYF. CDR3 nucleotide sequence: TGCGCCAGCAGCGCCCTAGCGGGAGTAAGAGAGACCCAGTACTTC.

The chain is built from TRBV3-1 (or the pseudogene TRBV3-2) and TRBJ1-2, with D uncertain. This CDR3 region has 15 residues. The V gene lost 3 bases and the J gene lost 4 bases, with 15 bases spanning the gap. Germline CDR1 reads LGHDT; CDR2 reads YNNKEL (reference sequence). CDR3 in amino acids: CASSQNFFRSYGYTF. The DNA of the CDR3 is TGTGCCAGCAGCCAGAACTTCTTTCGGTCCTATGGCTACACCTTC.

The sample holds a few counts of this clone. The chain combines TRBV7-9 with TRBJ2-7; a weak D match, TRBD1 (7 bases). There are 13 residues in the CDR3. Germline-derived CDR1 and CDR2 are SEHNR and FQNEAQ (reference sequence). Trimming cost V 8 bases and J 3 bases, with 14 bases left between them. The CDR3 loop reads CASAPRGVYEQYF. CDR3 in DNA: TGTGCCAGCGCCCCCAGGGGGGTCTACGAGCAGTACTTC.

The rearrangement links TRBV7-8 to TRBJ1-1; D remains unclear. The V end lost 5 bases, the J end lost 8 bases, and 18 bases lay between the germline ends. The CDR3 is 14 amino acids. Per the germline V gene, CDR1 is SGHVS and CDR2 is FQNEAQ. This CDR3 is CASSQRAVWREAFF. The CDR3 region has the DNA TGTGCCAGCAGCCAGCGGGCCGTCTGGCGAGAAGCTTTCTTT.

The V and J genes are TRBV10-3 and TRBJ2-3; 10 bases fit TRBD2. With 6 bases clipped from V and 1 base from J, the junction kept 4 bases outside the gene matches. CDR3 length equals 15 residues. Looked up from germline, CDR1 is ENHRY and CDR2 is SYGVKD. Here the CDR3 DNA reads TGTGCCATCAGCTTAGCGGGAGGCCGCACAGATACGCAGTATTTT. This sequence encodes CAISLAGGRTDTQYF.

As DNA, the CDR3 is TGTGCCAGCAGACGGGACAGCTTTTCCGGGGAGCTGTTTTTT. Translating gives CASRRDSFSGELFF. This sequence joins TRBV5-6 and TRBJ2-2; the match to TRBD1 covers 7 bases. Unmatched junction bases numbered 7, after V lost 5 bases and J lost 6 bases. CDR1 and CDR2 from the germline V gene are SGHDT and YYEEEE. The CDR3 length is 14 residues.

The J gene is TRBJ2-1, the V gene TRBV6-2 or TRBV6-3; 7 bases line up with TRBD2. CDR1 MNHEY and CDR2 SVGEGT come from the germline V gene. The junction had 4 bases not matched to a gene; V was cut back by 5 bases and J by 9 bases. This CDR3 spans 12 amino acids. CDR3 loop: CASSLRELEQFF. The CDR3 DNA reads TGTGCCAGCAGTCTGCGGGAGCTTGAGCAGTTCTTC.

The gene calls are TRBV9 and TRBJ1-2; possibly TRBD1 for D (6 bases). The length of the CDR3 is 14 residues. V lost 4 bases and J lost 8, with 18 bases in between. Germline assignment: CDR1 SGDLS and CDR2 YYNGEE. In DNA, the CDR3 is TGTGCCAGCAGCCCAGCGACAGGAACGAGCGGCTACACCTTC. This encodes CASSPATGTSGYTF.